This section outlines one TCR beta chain sequence together with its context. This clone's antigen is unknown. The record has no base qualities; no much larger clone is one base away. According to the germline V gene, CDR1 reads SGHDT and CDR2 reads YYEEEE. V is cut back by 4 bases and J by 3 bases, with 9 bases in the junction unmatched. The CDR3 runs 15 residues from the cysteine to the phenylalanine. The read is trimmed to its CDR3 DNA, 45 bases read in frame from base 1. Whole blood was collected in K2EDTA tubes by collaborating institutions according to the institutions' own protocols. For TCRbeta analysis, collaborators shipped samples as frozen whole blood, isolated PBMCs, or DNA extracted from either of those sample types. TCRbeta CDR3 regions were amplified from genomic DNA by means of the immunoSEQ Assay, a bias-controlled multiplex PCR. The original pipeline was this. The number of nucleated cells in each sample was estimated from the amplification of reference gene primers within the assay. To quantify the absolute abundance of each unique TCRbeta CDR3 rearrangement, sequence reads were collapsed and filtered. For each sample, productive Simpson clonality was calculated by taking the square root of Simpson's diversity index across productive rearrangements. Not all clones reach the TCRdb copy of this immuneACCESS table, which keeps in-frame sequences only. Checked studies attribute under half of the gap to unresolved V genes and leave the rest unexplained. V, J and clone size derive from that table, while D and trimming were established from the DNA sequence. Recorded for this sample are 130,000 or so clones; about 87% of them occurred a single time. The ten biggest clones cover 10% of the sample.

These data are taken from a study of blood T cell repertoires in COVID-19 (dated by TCRdb to about 2020). In the study overall: Collaborator samples came from the United States, Italy and Spain and covered acute and convalescent phases of COVID-19. The repertoires were made available in a free public database intended to serve as a resource for research on the immune response to SARS-CoV-2. The samples were drawn from the first 160 participants of the ongoing ImmuneRACE study and from 950 to 1,500 subjects provided by 6 global collaborators. Where available, HLA class I and class II types were taken from metadata supplied by the sample provider and were not determined by assay-based typing. The material from the prospective study consisted of cDNA or gDNA derived from T cells, B-cell-depleted T cells, or PBMCs. The sample metadata nearly always contained a de-identified subject ID, COVID-19 status, age in years and sex. Deeply sampled blood TCRbeta repertoires from subjects exposed to, actively infected with, or recovered from COVID-19 were included in the dataset.

Results and caveats for the whole study, not just this receptor: Clinical and demographic metadata were provided uncurated, with the amount varying by source and participant.

The rearrangement combines TRBV5-6 with TRBJ1-1, with 7 bases matching TRBD1. Sequenced sample: peripheral blood. The origin of this receptor is a man aged 50-59 years with acute or convalescent COVID-19. The DNA sequence is as follows: TGTGCCAGCAGCGTGTCGGACAGGAGGGACACTGAAGCTTTCTTT. Its translation reads: CASSVSDRRDTEAFF.